A selection of T cell receptor beta chains follows, all from one sample in a study of memory CD4+ T cells and cytomegalovirus serostatus. This table comes from immunoSEQ multiplex PCR, and its TCRdb copy is limited to in-frame clones, with some not included. The sample carries about 58,000 clones, more than 65% recorded once. What was sequenced was memory CD4+ T cells from blood. The source is an adult in good health and CMV-seronegative. Some clones in this sample may be carry-over from other donors' samples. The CDR3 runs from the conserved cysteine through the conserved F or W. The D gene is left open where the match is weak. Clone size appears in some rows only: once, few, many, or a class for an expanded clone.

NA,TRBV30,NA,TRBJ2-1,CAWSVLGTGNEQFF,TGTGCCTGGAGTGTACTCGGGACGGGAAATGAGCAGTTCTTC
TRBD1,TRBV4-1,NA,TRBJ1-2,CASSQDRGQGAQGYTF,TGCGCCAGCAGCCAAGATCGGGGACAGGGGGCCCAAGGCTACACCTTC
NA,TRBV6-1,NA,TRBJ1-6,CASGEVNSPLHF,TGTGCCAGCGGCGAGGTAAATTCACCCCTCCACTTT
NA,TRBV5-1,NA,TRBJ1-3,CASSLDVTAGNTIYF,TGCGCCAGCAGCTTGGATGTGACGGCCGGAAACACCATATATTTT
NA,TRBV7-2,NA,TRBJ2-1,CASSLGSGIYEQFF,TGTGCCAGCAGCTTAGGGTCGGGGATCTATGAGCAGTTCTTC
NA,TRBV11-3,NA,TRBJ1-1,CASSKNREGTEAFF,TGTGCCAGCAGCAAGAACAGGGAGGGAACTGAAGCTTTCTTT
TRBD1,TRBV18,NA,TRBJ1-1,CASSPGRTGRENTEAFF,TGTGCCAGCTCACCGGGTAGGACAGGGAGGGAGAACACTGAAGCTTTCTTT
NA,TRBV27,NA,TRBJ1-5,CASSFSVNSNQPQHF,TGTGCCAGCAGTTTTTCCGTCAATAGCAATCAGCCCCAGCATTTT
NA,TRBV7-6,few,TRBJ2-1,CASSPGPNNEQFF,TGTGCCAGCAGCCCCGGACCAAACAATGAGCAGTTCTTC
NA,TRBV5-1,NA,TRBJ1-4,CASTGTGNGEKLFF,TGCGCCAGCACCGGAACAGGGAACGGGGAAAAACTGTTTTTT
TRBD1,TRBV19,NA,TRBJ2-7,CASSINWDRSYEQYF,TGTGCCAGTAGTATTAACTGGGACAGGAGCTACGAGCAGTACTTC
NA,TRBV5-6,few,TRBJ1-1,CASSLVPTGTEAFF,TGTGCCAGCAGCTTGGTACCGACGGGCACTGAAGCTTTCTTT
NA,TRBV9,NA,TRBJ1-2,CASSVDLGYGYTF,TGTGCCAGCAGCGTAGATCTGGGCTATGGCTACACCTTC
NA,TRBV6-1,NA,TRBJ1-3,CASSDVGSSGNTIYF,TGTGCCAGCAGCGACGTCGGGAGCTCTGGAAACACCATATATTTT
TRBD2,TRBV12-5,NA,TRBJ2-1,CASGLGGRAYNEQFF,TGTGCTAGTGGTTTGGGCGGGAGGGCATACAATGAGCAGTTCTTC
NA,TRBV30,NA,TRBJ2-7,CAWSAAGYIYEQYF,TGTGCCTGGAGTGCAGCAGGCTATATCTACGAGCAGTACTTC
NA,TRBV7-2,NA,TRBJ1-3,CASSPQGSRNTIYF,TGTGCCAGCAGCCCTCAGGGTTCCCGAAACACCATATATTTT
TRBD1,TRBV18,NA,TRBJ2-7,CASSQGAQYEQYF,TGTGCCAGCTCACAGGGGGCTCAGTACGAGCAGTACTTC
NA,TRBV11-3,once,TRBJ2-2,CASSPGMTPGELFF,TGTGCCAGCAGCCCCGGTATGACGCCCGGGGAGCTGTTTTTT
TRBD1,TRBV2,NA,TRBJ2-2,CASSARTGNTGELFF,TGTGCCAGCAGTGCCAGGACAGGGAACACCGGGGAGCTGTTTTTT
NA,TRBV7-8,NA,TRBJ2-1,CASSLEVRDSQGNEQFF,TGTGCCAGCAGCTTAGAGGTCCGGGACTCCCAAGGCAATGAGCAGTTCTTC
NA,TRBV7-9,NA,TRBJ1-1,CASSSTDNTEAFF,TGTGCCAGCAGCTCGACAGACAACACTGAAGCTTTCTTT
NA,TRBV27,NA,TRBJ2-1,CATNRLGMADSYNEQFF,TGTGCCACGAACCGGCTCGGGATGGCGGACTCTTACAATGAGCAGTTCTTC
TRBD2,TRBV30,NA,TRBJ2-1,CAWSGTSDEQFF,TGTGCCTGGTCCGGGACTAGCGATGAGCAGTTCTTC
NA,TRBV7-8,NA,TRBJ1-1,CASSPKGGYTEAFF,TGTGCCAGCAGCCCCAAGGGGGGGTACACTGAAGCTTTCTTT
TRBD2,TRBV9,NA,TRBJ2-7,CASSSQREPYEQYF,TGTGCCAGCAGCTCCCAGCGGGAACCCTACGAGCAGTACTTC
NA,TRBV4-2,NA,TRBJ2-3,CASSQGASTDTQYF,TGTGCCAGCAGCCAAGGAGCGAGCACAGATACGCAGTATTTT
NA,TRBV7-7,NA,TRBJ2-5,CASSLGPLGETQYF,TGTGCCAGCAGCTTAGGCCCCCTGGGAGAGACCCAGTACTTC
TRBD1,TRBV6-5,NA,TRBJ2-7,CASSYGGTGATYEQYF,TGTGCCAGCAGTTACGGAGGGACAGGGGCAACCTACGAGCAGTACTTC
TRBD2,TRBV7-8,NA,TRBJ2-2,CASSLGLAQRTGELFF,TGTGCCAGCAGCTTAGGACTAGCCCAGAGGACCGGGGAGCTGTTTTTT
NA,TRBV6-1,NA,TRBJ2-3,CATRHQSTDTQYF,TGTGCCACCCGACACCAATCCACAGATACGCAGTATTTT
TRBD2,TRBV7-3,NA,TRBJ2-5,CASSLNPPGLVLETQYF,TGTGCCAGCAGCTTAAATCCACCGGGACTAGTATTAGAGACCCAGTACTTC
NA,TRBV5-1,NA,TRBJ2-7,CASTRGGSYEQYF,TGCGCCAGCACCAGAGGGGGCTCCTACGAGCAGTACTTC
TRBD1,TRBV7-2,NA,TRBJ2-3,CASSLRGQAPTDTQYF,TGTGCCAGCAGCTTAAGGGGACAGGCCCCCACAGATACGCAGTATTTT
NA,TRBV6-5,once,TRBJ2-7,CASREGTVPTVQYF,TGTGCCAGCAGGGAGGGGACCGTCCCCACGGTGCAGTACTTC
NA,TRBV10-3,NA,TRBJ2-7,CAISETGTSSYEQYF,TGTGCCATCAGTGAAACCGGTACCTCCTCCTACGAGCAGTACTTC
NA,TRBV19,NA,TRBJ2-4,CASSPDLRGKNIQYF,TGTGCCAGTAGTCCGGACCTCAGGGGCAAAAACATTCAGTACTTC
TRBD1,TRBV28,NA,TRBJ1-6,CASSSDRGRTPLHF,TGTGCCAGCAGCTCGGACAGGGGGAGGACACCCCTCCACTTT
NA,TRBV28,NA,TRBJ2-3,CASIQGDTQYF,TGTGCCAGCATCCAAGGGGATACGCAGTATTTT
NA,TRBV5-1,NA,TRBJ1-2,CASSTGDRAHLGGYTF,TGCGCCAGCAGCACCGGGGATAGGGCTCATCTTGGTGGCTACACCTTC
NA,TRBV11-2,once,TRBJ2-2,CASSKLPGLGRAGELFF,TGTGCCAGCAGCAAGCTTCCGGGCCTGGGCAGGGCCGGGGAGCTGTTTTTT
NA,TRBV6-1,NA,TRBJ1-1,CASSGWPEAFF,TGTGCCAGCAGTGGATGGCCTGAAGCTTTCTTT
TRBD2,TRBV7-2,NA,TRBJ2-1,CASSGMNNEQFF,TGTGCCAGTAGCGGGATGAACAATGAGCAGTTCTTC
NA,TRBV2,NA,TRBJ2-4,CASSDSGGQGKNIQYF,TGTGCCAGCAGCGACTCTGGGGGGCAGGGCAAAAACATTCAGTACTTC
TRBD2,TRBV28,NA,TRBJ2-7,CASVGLAGGAHF,TGTGCCAGTGTCGGACTAGCGGGAGGAGCCCACTTC